This is a list of T cell receptor beta chains from one sample in a study of T cell repertoires in cytomegalovirus infection. These receptors have no identified antigens. TCRdb itself ran the reads through MiXCR, one entry per CDR3 protein. The top ten hold over 45% of the sample, which has about 220,000 distinct CDR3 sequences, around two fifths seen once. Here the sequenced sample was CD8+ T cells from cultured PBMCs, taken from culture after CMV antigen stimulation. The receptors stem from a human donor in good health (CMV status not recorded). Some clones in this sample may be carry-over from other donors' samples. Each CDR3 is given with its conserved first and last residue. D genes are given only for firm matches. Size tells how often a clone was seen (once, few, many) or the class of an expanded clone, and some rows leave it out.

CDR3 length: 11; J gene: TRBJ1-2; D gene: .; clone size: many; V gene: TRBV7-2; CDR3 protein: CASSLGRQPTF; CDR3 DNA: TGTGCCAGCAGCTTAGGAAGACAGCCTACCTTC
CDR3 length: 15; J gene: TRBJ2-7; D gene: TRBD1; clone size: few; V gene: TRBV6-1; CDR3 protein: CASSDKGTAVHEQYF; CDR3 DNA: TGTGCCAGCAGTGATAAGGGGACAGCGGTACACGAGCAGTACTTC
CDR3 length: 14; J gene: TRBJ2-7; D gene: TRBD1; clone size: few; V gene: TRBV7-2; CDR3 protein: CASSLGDRVFEQYF; CDR3 DNA: TGTGCCAGCAGCTTAGGGGACAGGGTCTTCGAGCAGTACTTC
CDR3 length: 14; J gene: TRBJ2-1; D gene: .; clone size: .; V gene: TRBV6-1; CDR3 protein: CASSESEFYNEQFF; CDR3 DNA: TGTGCCAGCAGTGAATCAGAATTCTACAATGAGCAGTTCTTC
CDR3 length: 12; J gene: TRBJ2-7; D gene: .; clone size: .; V gene: TRBV19; CDR3 protein: CASSRRGGEQYF; CDR3 DNA: TGTGCCAGTAGTAGACGAGGCGGCGAGCAGTACTTC
CDR3 length: 13; J gene: TRBJ2-2; D gene: .; clone size: .; V gene: TRBV29-1; CDR3 protein: CSAIPENTGELFF; CDR3 DNA: TGCAGCGCTATCCCGGAGAACACCGGGGAGCTGTTTTTT
CDR3 length: 16; J gene: TRBJ2-5; D gene: TRBD1; clone size: .; V gene: TRBV20-1; CDR3 protein: CSATHPKTGGLETQYF; CDR3 DNA: TGCAGTGCTACACATCCCAAGACAGGGGGCTTGGAGACCCAGTACTTC
CDR3 length: 15; J gene: TRBJ1-1; D gene: TRBD1; clone size: many; V gene: TRBV5-4; CDR3 protein: CASSNGQALFTEAFF; CDR3 DNA: TGTGCCAGCAGCAACGGACAGGCCCTCTTCACTGAAGCTTTCTTT
CDR3 length: 13; J gene: TRBJ2-7; D gene: TRBD1; clone size: few; V gene: TRBV10-3; CDR3 protein: CAIGGQGSYEQYF; CDR3 DNA: TGTGCCATCGGGGGACAGGGGTCCTACGAGCAGTACTTC
CDR3 length: 14; J gene: TRBJ2-3; D gene: .; clone size: .; V gene: TRBV27; CDR3 protein: CASGATEVTDTQYF; CDR3 DNA: TGTGCCAGCGGGGCGACAGAAGTCACAGATACGCAGTATTTT
CDR3 length: 13; J gene: TRBJ1-1; D gene: TRBD1; clone size: .; V gene: TRBV6-1; CDR3 protein: CASSGQGNTEAFF; CDR3 DNA: TGTGCCAGCAGTGGACAGGGAAACACTGAAGCTTTCTTT
CDR3 length: 15; J gene: TRBJ1-2; D gene: .; clone size: .; V gene: TRBV7-9; CDR3 protein: CASSLGTEANYGYTF; CDR3 DNA: TGTGCCAGCAGCTTAGGGACAGAGGCTAACTATGGCTACACCTTC
CDR3 length: 13; J gene: TRBJ2-7; D gene: .; clone size: .; V gene: TRBV10-2; CDR3 protein: CASSDGSSYEQYF; CDR3 DNA: TGCGCCAGCAGTGATGGCAGCTCCTACGAGCAGTACTTC
CDR3 length: 13; J gene: TRBJ2-1; D gene: .; clone size: .; V gene: TRBV12-3/TRBV12-4; CDR3 protein: CASSPRPGREQFF; CDR3 DNA: TGTGCCAGCAGTCCCCGGCCCGGCCGGGAGCAGTTCTTC
CDR3 length: 15; J gene: TRBJ2-2; D gene: .; clone size: .; V gene: TRBV7-8; CDR3 protein: CASSPTRSRTGELFF; CDR3 DNA: TGTGCCAGCAGCCCTACACGCTCCAGGACCGGGGAGCTGTTTTTT
CDR3 length: 10; J gene: TRBJ2-7; D gene: .; clone size: few; V gene: TRBV2; CDR3 protein: CASWEGKQYF; CDR3 DNA: TGTGCCAGCTGGGAAGGAAAGCAGTACTTC
CDR3 length: 13; J gene: TRBJ2-7; D gene: .; clone size: .; V gene: TRBV15; CDR3 protein: CATSREQGYEQYF; CDR3 DNA: TGTGCCACCAGCAGGGAACAGGGCTACGAGCAGTACTTC
CDR3 length: 14; J gene: TRBJ2-2; D gene: .; clone size: .; V gene: TRBV6-5; CDR3 protein: CASSHHGGPGELFF; CDR3 DNA: TGTGCCAGCAGTCACCACGGCGGGCCCGGGGAGCTGTTTTTT
CDR3 length: 13; J gene: TRBJ1-2; D gene: .; clone size: few; V gene: TRBV6-5; CDR3 protein: CASSSTVPYGYTF; CDR3 DNA: TGTGCCAGCAGCTCCACAGTGCCCTATGGCTACACCTTC
CDR3 length: 14; J gene: TRBJ2-2; D gene: .; clone size: .; V gene: TRBV4-1; CDR3 protein: CASSQRRDTGELFF; CDR3 DNA: TGCGCCAGCAGCCAAAGAAGGGACACCGGGGAGCTGTTTTTT
CDR3 length: 16; J gene: TRBJ2-7; D gene: TRBD2; clone size: .; V gene: TRBV19; CDR3 protein: CASSIVGAGGPLEQYF; CDR3 DNA: TGTGCCAGTAGTATAGTCGGCGCGGGAGGCCCCCTCGAGCAGTACTTC
CDR3 length: 17; J gene: TRBJ2-3; D gene: TRBD2; clone size: .; V gene: TRBV12-3/TRBV12-4; CDR3 protein: CASSIQPGLADPDTQYF; CDR3 DNA: TGTGCCAGCAGTATACAGCCGGGACTAGCGGATCCAGATACGCAGTATTTT
CDR3 length: 15; J gene: TRBJ1-2; D gene: TRBD1; clone size: .; V gene: TRBV27; CDR3 protein: CASSLTGSNNYGYTF; CDR3 DNA: TGTGCCAGCAGTTTGACAGGGTCGAACAACTATGGCTACACCTTC
CDR3 length: 15; J gene: TRBJ2-1; D gene: TRBD2; clone size: .; V gene: TRBV27; CDR3 protein: CASSSGTSVNNEQFF; CDR3 DNA: TGTGCCAGCAGTTCAGGGACTAGCGTTAACAATGAGCAGTTCTTC
CDR3 length: 12; J gene: TRBJ1-2; D gene: .; clone size: .; V gene: TRBV12-3/TRBV12-4; CDR3 protein: CASGVTNYGYTF; CDR3 DNA: TGTGCCAGCGGTGTAACTAACTATGGCTACACCTTC
CDR3 length: 13; J gene: TRBJ2-1; D gene: .; clone size: .; V gene: TRBV27; CDR3 protein: CASRPDCGNEQFF; CDR3 DNA: TGTGCCAGCAGACCAGACTGTGGTAATGAGCAGTTCTTC
CDR3 length: 15; J gene: TRBJ1-5; D gene: .; clone size: .; V gene: TRBV7-6; CDR3 protein: CASSSSDSSNQPQHF; CDR3 DNA: TGTGCCAGCAGCTCCTCGGACAGCAGCAATCAGCCCCAGCATTTT
CDR3 length: 12; J gene: TRBJ2-7; D gene: .; clone size: .; V gene: TRBV27; CDR3 protein: CASSLSGAEQYF; CDR3 DNA: TGTGCCAGCAGTTTATCGGGTGCCGAGCAGTACTTC
CDR3 length: 17; J gene: TRBJ2-5; D gene: TRBD2; clone size: .; V gene: TRBV5-1; CDR3 protein: CASSQGLAGGPWETQYF; CDR3 DNA: TGCGCCAGCAGCCAGGGACTAGCGGGGGGGCCGTGGGAGACCCAGTACTTC
CDR3 length: 14; J gene: TRBJ1-1; D gene: .; clone size: few; V gene: TRBV7-2; CDR3 protein: CASRENQGLTEAFF; CDR3 DNA: TGTGCCAGCAGGGAAAATCAGGGTCTAACTGAAGCTTTCTTT
CDR3 length: 13; J gene: TRBJ1-1; D gene: .; clone size: few; V gene: TRBV2; CDR3 protein: CASREGLNTEAFF; CDR3 DNA: TGTGCCAGCAGGGAGGGACTCAACACTGAAGCTTTCTTT
CDR3 length: 21; J gene: TRBJ2-2; D gene: TRBD2; clone size: many; V gene: TRBV9; CDR3 protein: CASSVPRDFVASGSGGGELFF; CDR3 DNA: TGTGCCAGCAGCGTGCCCAGGGACTTCGTTGCTAGCGGGAGTGGTGGCGGGGAGCTGTTTTTT
CDR3 length: 15; J gene: TRBJ2-5; D gene: .; clone size: .; V gene: TRBV5-4; CDR3 protein: CASSSRQDHQETQYF; CDR3 DNA: TGTGCCAGCAGCTCTCGACAGGACCACCAAGAGACCCAGTACTTC
CDR3 length: 13; J gene: TRBJ1-1; D gene: .; clone size: many; V gene: TRBV10-3; CDR3 protein: CAISDDQGLGAFF; CDR3 DNA: TGTGCCATCAGTGATGACCAGGGTCTAGGAGCTTTCTTT
CDR3 length: 15; J gene: TRBJ2-7; D gene: .; clone size: .; V gene: TRBV5-4; CDR3 protein: CASSFGWGDSYEQYF; CDR3 DNA: TGTGCCAGCAGCTTTGGGTGGGGGGACTCCTACGAGCAGTACTTC
CDR3 length: 14; J gene: TRBJ1-2; D gene: .; clone size: .; V gene: TRBV27; CDR3 protein: CASSPSGQLFGYTF; CDR3 DNA: TGTGCCAGCAGTCCCTCTGGACAGCTATTTGGCTACACCTTC
CDR3 length: 13; J gene: TRBJ1-2; D gene: TRBD1; clone size: .; V gene: TRBV19; CDR3 protein: CATKAGQGFGYTF; CDR3 DNA: TGTGCCACCAAAGCGGGACAGGGTTTTGGCTACACCTTC
CDR3 length: 15; J gene: TRBJ1-2; D gene: .; clone size: .; V gene: TRBV11-2; CDR3 protein: CASSSSPGVLYGYTF; CDR3 DNA: TGTGCCAGCAGCTCAAGTCCGGGAGTACTATATGGCTACACCTTC
CDR3 length: 15; J gene: TRBJ1-1; D gene: .; clone size: few; V gene: TRBV7-9; CDR3 protein: CASSEAQGGSTEAFF; CDR3 DNA: TGTGCCAGCAGCGAAGCACAGGGTGGAAGCACTGAAGCTTTCTTT
CDR3 length: 13; J gene: TRBJ1-4; D gene: .; clone size: few; V gene: TRBV12-3/TRBV12-4; CDR3 protein: CASTQDSGEKLFF; CDR3 DNA: TGTGCCAGCACTCAGGACAGTGGCGAAAAACTGTTTTTT
CDR3 length: 18; J gene: TRBJ2-2; D gene: TRBD2; clone size: .; V gene: TRBV2; CDR3 protein: CASSLGTSGRAGTGELFF; CDR3 DNA: TGTGCCAGCAGCCTAGGGACTAGCGGGAGGGCGGGTACCGGGGAGCTGTTTTTT
CDR3 length: 14; J gene: TRBJ2-1; D gene: .; clone size: .; V gene: TRBV19; CDR3 protein: CATGFGSSYNEQFF; CDR3 DNA: TGTGCCACCGGGTTCGGGAGCTCCTACAATGAGCAGTTCTTC
CDR3 length: 16; J gene: TRBJ2-4; D gene: TRBD2; clone size: .; V gene: TRBV6-8; CDR3 protein: CASSSRVAGVKNIQYF; CDR3 DNA: TGTGCCAGCAGTTCCCGGGTAGCGGGAGTCAAAAACATTCAGTACTTC
CDR3 length: 12; J gene: TRBJ2-7; D gene: TRBD1; clone size: .; V gene: TRBV27; CDR3 protein: CASSFNRGEQYF; CDR3 DNA: TGTGCCAGCAGTTTTAACAGGGGCGAGCAGTACTTC
CDR3 length: 15; J gene: TRBJ2-1; D gene: TRBD1; clone size: once; V gene: TRBV9; CDR3 protein: CASSVYGQGSNEQFF; CDR3 DNA: TGTGCCAGCAGCGTGTACGGACAGGGGTCCAATGAGCAGTTCTTC
CDR3 length: 19; J gene: TRBJ2-5; D gene: TRBD2; clone size: few; V gene: TRBV12-3/TRBV12-4; CDR3 protein: CASSPGLAGAWYIQETQYF; CDR3 DNA: TGTGCCAGCAGTCCTGGACTAGCGGGGGCTTGGTATATCCAAGAGACCCAGTACTTC
CDR3 length: 18; J gene: TRBJ2-5; D gene: TRBD2; clone size: .; V gene: TRBV28; CDR3 protein: CASSSRLAGGPEQETQYF; CDR3 DNA: TGTGCCAGCAGTTCCAGACTAGCGGGAGGGCCAGAGCAAGAGACCCAGTACTTC
CDR3 length: 12; J gene: TRBJ2-7; D gene: .; clone size: few; V gene: TRBV29-1; CDR3 protein: CSVGYGQSKQYF; CDR3 DNA: TGCAGCGTTGGCTACGGGCAATCCAAGCAGTACTTC
CDR3 length: 16; J gene: TRBJ1-1; D gene: .; clone size: .; V gene: TRBV4-1; CDR3 protein: CASSQRGGDPNTEAFF; CDR3 DNA: TGCGCCAGCAGCCAGAGGGGCGGCGACCCGAACACTGAAGCTTTCTTT
CDR3 length: 20; J gene: TRBJ2-2; D gene: TRBD1; clone size: .; V gene: TRBV19; CDR3 protein: CASRDRRTGEYRENTGELFF; CDR3 DNA: TGTGCCAGTAGGGACCGACGGACAGGCGAATACCGGGAGAACACCGGGGAGCTGTTTTTT
CDR3 length: 15; J gene: TRBJ2-4; D gene: TRBD2; clone size: many; V gene: TRBV6-1; CDR3 protein: CASRGGVGGKNIQYF; CDR3 DNA: TGTGCCAGCAGGGGGGGGGTGGGTGGCAAAAACATTCAGTACTTC
CDR3 length: 20; J gene: TRBJ2-3; D gene: TRBD1; clone size: few; V gene: TRBV11-3; CDR3 protein: CATDIFTWWDRGRITDTQYF; CDR3 DNA: TGTGCCACCGATATTTTCACGTGGTGGGACAGGGGGCGCATCACAGATACGCAGTATTTT
CDR3 length: 12; J gene: TRBJ2-1; D gene: .; clone size: .; V gene: TRBV27; CDR3 protein: CASSFWGGEQFF; CDR3 DNA: TGTGCCAGCAGTTTTTGGGGAGGTGAGCAGTTCTTC
CDR3 length: 13; J gene: TRBJ2-1; D gene: .; clone size: .; V gene: TRBV7-9; CDR3 protein: CASTKPTGGEQFF; CDR3 DNA: TGTGCCAGCACCAAACCGACTGGTGGTGAGCAGTTCTTC
CDR3 length: 15; J gene: TRBJ1-5; D gene: .; clone size: few; V gene: TRBV4-1; CDR3 protein: CASSSRRGSNQPQHF; CDR3 DNA: TGCGCCAGCAGCTCCCGCAGGGGTAGCAATCAGCCCCAGCATTTT
CDR3 length: 14; J gene: TRBJ2-3; D gene: TRBD2; clone size: medium-sized; V gene: TRBV7-8; CDR3 protein: CAIGLAGSTDTQYF; CDR3 DNA: TGTGCCATAGGACTAGCGGGCAGCACAGATACGCAGTATTTT
CDR3 length: 17; J gene: TRBJ2-1; D gene: TRBD2; clone size: .; V gene: TRBV11-2; CDR3 protein: CASSLAGIAGAVDEQFF; CDR3 DNA: TGTGCCAGCAGCTTAGCGGGGATAGCGGGAGCGGTCGATGAGCAGTTCTTC
CDR3 length: 12; J gene: TRBJ2-7; D gene: .; clone size: .; V gene: TRBV29-1; CDR3 protein: CSVVSQTYEQYF; CDR3 DNA: TGCAGCGTTGTGAGTCAAACCTACGAGCAGTACTTC
CDR3 length: 17; J gene: TRBJ2-4; D gene: .; clone size: .; V gene: TRBV11-2; CDR3 protein: CASSLVGMGIAKNIQYF; CDR3 DNA: TGTGCCAGCAGCTTAGTGGGGATGGGAATAGCCAAAAACATTCAGTACTTC